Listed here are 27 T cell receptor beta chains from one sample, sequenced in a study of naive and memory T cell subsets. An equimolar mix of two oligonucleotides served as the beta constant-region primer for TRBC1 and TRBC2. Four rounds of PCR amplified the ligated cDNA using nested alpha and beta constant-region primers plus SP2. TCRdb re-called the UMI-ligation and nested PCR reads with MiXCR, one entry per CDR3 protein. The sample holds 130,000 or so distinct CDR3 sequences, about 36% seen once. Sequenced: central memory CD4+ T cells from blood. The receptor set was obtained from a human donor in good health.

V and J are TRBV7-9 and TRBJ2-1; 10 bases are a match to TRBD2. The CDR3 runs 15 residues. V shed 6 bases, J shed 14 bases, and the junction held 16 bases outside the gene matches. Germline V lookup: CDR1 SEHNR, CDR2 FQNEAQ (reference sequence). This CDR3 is CASSLSVGSGRYEFF. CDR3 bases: TGTGCCAGCAGTCTCTCTGTTGGTAGCGGGAGGTATGAGTTCTTC.

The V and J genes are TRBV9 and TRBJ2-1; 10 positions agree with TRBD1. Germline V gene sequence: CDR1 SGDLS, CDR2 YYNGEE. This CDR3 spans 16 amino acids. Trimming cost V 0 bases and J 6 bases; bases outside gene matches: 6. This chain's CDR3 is CASSVAGTGVGNEQFF. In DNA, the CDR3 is TGTGCCAGCAGCGTAGCCGGGACAGGGGTCGGCAATGAGCAGTTCTTC.

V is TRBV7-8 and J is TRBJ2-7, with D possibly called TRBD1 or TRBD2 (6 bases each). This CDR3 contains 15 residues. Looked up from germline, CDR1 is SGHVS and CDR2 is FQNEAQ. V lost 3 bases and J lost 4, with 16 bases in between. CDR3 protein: CASSFGGTSLYEQYF. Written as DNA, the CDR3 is TGTGCCAGCAGCTTTGGGGGGACATCGTTATACGAGCAGTACTTC.

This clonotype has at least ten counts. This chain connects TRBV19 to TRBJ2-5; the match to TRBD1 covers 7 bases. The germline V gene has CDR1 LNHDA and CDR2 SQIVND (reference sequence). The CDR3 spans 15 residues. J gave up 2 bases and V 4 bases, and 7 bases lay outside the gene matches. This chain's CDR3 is CASSTGQARQETQYF. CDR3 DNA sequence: TGTGCCAGTAGTACCGGACAGGCACGGCAAGAGACCCAGTACTTC.

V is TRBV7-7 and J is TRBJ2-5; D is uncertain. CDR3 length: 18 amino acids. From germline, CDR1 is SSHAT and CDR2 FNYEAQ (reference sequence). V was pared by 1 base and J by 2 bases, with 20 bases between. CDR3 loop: CASSLVAGAGRIQETQYF. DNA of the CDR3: TGTGCCAGCAGCTTAGTTGCAGGCGCAGGAAGAATACAAGAGACCCAGTACTTC.

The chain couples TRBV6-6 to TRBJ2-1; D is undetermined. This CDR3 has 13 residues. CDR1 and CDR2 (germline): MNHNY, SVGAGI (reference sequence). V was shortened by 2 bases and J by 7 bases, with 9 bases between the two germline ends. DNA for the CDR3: TGTGCCAGCAGTTACGGACCTCGGAATGAGCAGTTCTTC. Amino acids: CASSYGPRNEQFF.

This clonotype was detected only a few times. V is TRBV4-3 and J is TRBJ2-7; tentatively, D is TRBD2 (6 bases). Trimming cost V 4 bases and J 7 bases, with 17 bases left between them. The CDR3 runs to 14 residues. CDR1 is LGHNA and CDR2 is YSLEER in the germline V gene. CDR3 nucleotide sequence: TGCGCCAGCAGCCGAGGAGCGGGTACGGGGGAGCAGTACTTC. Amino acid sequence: CASSRGAGTGEQYF.

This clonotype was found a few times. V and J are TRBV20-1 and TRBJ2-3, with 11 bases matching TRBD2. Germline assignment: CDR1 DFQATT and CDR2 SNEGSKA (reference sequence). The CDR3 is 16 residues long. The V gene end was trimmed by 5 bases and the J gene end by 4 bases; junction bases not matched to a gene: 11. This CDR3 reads CSAPDSGRAGADTQYF. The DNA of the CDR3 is TGCAGTGCTCCCGATAGCGGGAGGGCCGGGGCAGATACGCAGTATTTT.

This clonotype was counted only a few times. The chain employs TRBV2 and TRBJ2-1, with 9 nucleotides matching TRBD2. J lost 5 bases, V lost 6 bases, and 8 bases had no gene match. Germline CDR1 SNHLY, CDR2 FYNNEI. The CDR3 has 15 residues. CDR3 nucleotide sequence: TGTGCCAGCAGACGGCGGCGGGAGGGAAACAATGAGCAGTTCTTC. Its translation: CASRRRREGNNEQFF.

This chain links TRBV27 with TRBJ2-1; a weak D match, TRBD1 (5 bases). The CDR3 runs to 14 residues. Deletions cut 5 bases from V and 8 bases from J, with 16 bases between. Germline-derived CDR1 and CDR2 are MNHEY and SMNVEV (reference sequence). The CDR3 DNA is TGTGCCAGCAGTGTTAGACAGTCGATCTATGAGCAGTTCTTC. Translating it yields CASSVRQSIYEQFF.

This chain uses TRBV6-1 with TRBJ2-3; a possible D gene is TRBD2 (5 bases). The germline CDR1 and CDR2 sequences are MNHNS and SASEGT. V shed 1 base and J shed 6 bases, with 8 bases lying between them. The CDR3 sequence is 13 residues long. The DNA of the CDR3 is TGTGCCAGCAGTGAAGAAGGCGGGGATACGCAGTATTTT. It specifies CASSEEGGDTQYF.

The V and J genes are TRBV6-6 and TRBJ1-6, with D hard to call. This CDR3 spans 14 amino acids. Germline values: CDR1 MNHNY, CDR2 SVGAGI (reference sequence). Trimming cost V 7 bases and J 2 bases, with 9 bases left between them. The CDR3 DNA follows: TGTGCCAGCACGCGAGTGGCCTATAATTCACCCCTCCACTTT. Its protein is CASTRVAYNSPLHF.

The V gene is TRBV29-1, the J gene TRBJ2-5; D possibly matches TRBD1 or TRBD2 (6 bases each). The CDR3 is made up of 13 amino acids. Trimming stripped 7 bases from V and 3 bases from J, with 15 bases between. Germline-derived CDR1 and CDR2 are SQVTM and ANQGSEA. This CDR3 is CSGIQGGEETQYF. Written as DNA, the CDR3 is TGCAGCGGGATACAGGGAGGAGAAGAGACCCAGTACTTC.

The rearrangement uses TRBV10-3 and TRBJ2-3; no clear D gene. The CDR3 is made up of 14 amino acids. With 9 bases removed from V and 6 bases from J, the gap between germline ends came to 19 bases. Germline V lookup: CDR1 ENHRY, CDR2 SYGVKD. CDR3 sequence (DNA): TGTGCCATTAAATCCGCAGGAGTCTCGGATACGCAGTATTTT. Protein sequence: CAIKSAGVSDTQYF.

CDR3 coding DNA: TGTGCCAGCAGTTTAACAGGGACCTTTGGCTACACCTTC. Encoded protein: CASSLTGTFGYTF. The chain links TRBV28 to TRBJ1-2; D perhaps matches TRBD1 (6 bases). The CDR3 runs to 13 residues. V dropped 2 bases and J dropped 7 bases, with 11 bases sitting between them. Germline V gene sequence: CDR1 MDHEN, CDR2 SYDVKM.

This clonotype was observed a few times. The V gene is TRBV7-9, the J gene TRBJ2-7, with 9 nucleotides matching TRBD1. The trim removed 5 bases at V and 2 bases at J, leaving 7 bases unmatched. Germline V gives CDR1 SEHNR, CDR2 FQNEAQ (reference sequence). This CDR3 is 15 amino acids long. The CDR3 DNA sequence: TGTGCCAGCAGCCACGGACAGGGGAAAACCTACGAGCAGTACTTC. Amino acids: CASSHGQGKTYEQYF.

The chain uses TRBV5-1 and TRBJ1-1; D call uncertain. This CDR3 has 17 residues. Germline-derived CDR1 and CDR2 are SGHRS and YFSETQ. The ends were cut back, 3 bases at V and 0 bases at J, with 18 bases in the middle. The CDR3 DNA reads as TGCGCCAGCAGCTCGTCTAGAGGCCCGACTTTGAACACTGAAGCTTTCTTT. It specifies CASSSSRGPTLNTEAFF.

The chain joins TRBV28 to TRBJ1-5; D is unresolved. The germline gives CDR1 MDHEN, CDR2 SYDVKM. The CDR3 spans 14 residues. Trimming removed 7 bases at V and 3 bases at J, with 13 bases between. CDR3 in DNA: TGTGCCAGCAAAGGAGAGCACGCCAATCAGCCCCAGCATTTT. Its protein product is CASKGEHANQPQHF.

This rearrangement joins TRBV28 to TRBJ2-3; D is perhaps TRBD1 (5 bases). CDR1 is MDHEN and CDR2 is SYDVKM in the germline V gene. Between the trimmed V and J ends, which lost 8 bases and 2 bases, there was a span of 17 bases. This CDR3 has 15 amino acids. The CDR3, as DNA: TGTGCCAGCGGGGCAGGGCCGTCAAACACAGATACGCAGTATTTT. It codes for CASGAGPSNTDTQYF.

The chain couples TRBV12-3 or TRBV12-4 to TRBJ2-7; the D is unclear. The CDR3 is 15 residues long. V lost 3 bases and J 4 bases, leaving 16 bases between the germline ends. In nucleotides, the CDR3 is TGTGCCAGCAGTTTTCGGCTAGGCCCGATGTACGAGCAGTACTTC. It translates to CASSFRLGPMYEQYF.

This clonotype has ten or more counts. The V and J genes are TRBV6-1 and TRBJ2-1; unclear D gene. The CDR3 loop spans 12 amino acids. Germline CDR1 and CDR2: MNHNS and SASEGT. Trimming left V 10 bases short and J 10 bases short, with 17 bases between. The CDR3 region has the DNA TGTGCCACCGGAGTGGGCCTCAGGGAGCAGTTCTTC. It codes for CATGVGLREQFF.

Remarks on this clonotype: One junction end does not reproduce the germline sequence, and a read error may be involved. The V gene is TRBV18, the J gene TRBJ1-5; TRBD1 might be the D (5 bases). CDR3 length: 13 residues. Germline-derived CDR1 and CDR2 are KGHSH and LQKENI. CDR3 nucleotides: TGTGCCACCTCAGCGGGGGAAAATCAGCCCCAGCATTTT. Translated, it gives CATSAGENQPQHF. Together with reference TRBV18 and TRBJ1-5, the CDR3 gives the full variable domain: NAGVMQNPRHLVRRRGQEARLRCSPMKGHSHVYWYRQLPEEGLKFMVYLQKENIIDESGMPKERFSAEFPKEGPSILRIQQVVRGDSAAYFCATSAGENQPQHFGDGTRLSIL.

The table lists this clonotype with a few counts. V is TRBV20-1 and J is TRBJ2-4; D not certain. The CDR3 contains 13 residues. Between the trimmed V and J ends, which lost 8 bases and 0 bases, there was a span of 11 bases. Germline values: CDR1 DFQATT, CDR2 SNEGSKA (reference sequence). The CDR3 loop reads CSYRFGAKNIQYF. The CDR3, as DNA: TGCAGTTACCGGTTTGGAGCCAAAAACATTCAGTACTTC.

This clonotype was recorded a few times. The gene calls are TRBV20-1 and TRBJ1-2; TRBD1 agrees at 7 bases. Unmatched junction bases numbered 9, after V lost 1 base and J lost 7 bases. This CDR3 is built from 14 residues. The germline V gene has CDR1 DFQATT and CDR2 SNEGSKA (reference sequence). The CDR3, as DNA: TGCAGTGCTAGAGGGGGGACAGAGACCGTTGGCTACACCTTC. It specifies CSARGGTETVGYTF.

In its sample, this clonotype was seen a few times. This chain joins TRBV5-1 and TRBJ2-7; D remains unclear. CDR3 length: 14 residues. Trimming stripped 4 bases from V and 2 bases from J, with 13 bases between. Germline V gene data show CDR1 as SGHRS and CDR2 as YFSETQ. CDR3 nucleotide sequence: TGCGCCAGCAGCACCCCCAGTCAGACCTACGAGCAGTACTTC. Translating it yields CASSTPSQTYEQYF.

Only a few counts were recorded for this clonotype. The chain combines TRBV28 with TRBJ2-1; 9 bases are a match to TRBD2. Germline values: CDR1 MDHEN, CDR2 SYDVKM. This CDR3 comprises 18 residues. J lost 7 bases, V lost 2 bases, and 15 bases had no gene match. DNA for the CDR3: TGTGCCAGCAGTTTACAACTGGGTTTACTAGCGGGTGGGAATGAGCAGTTCTTC. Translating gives CASSLQLGLLAGGNEQFF.

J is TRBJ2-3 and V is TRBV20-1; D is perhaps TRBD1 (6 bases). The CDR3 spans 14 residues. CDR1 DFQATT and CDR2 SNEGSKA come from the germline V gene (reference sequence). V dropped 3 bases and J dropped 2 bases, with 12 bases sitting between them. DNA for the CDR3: TGCAGTGCTAGCGCCACAGGGTTCACAGATACGCAGTATTTT. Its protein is CSASATGFTDTQYF.